The clone carrying this TCR beta chain showed up just a few times. As yet, its antigen is unknown. The library targeted TCRbeta and was prepared with unique molecular identifiers. One entry per CDR3 protein results from TCRdb running MiXCR on the PCR reads. This sample has approximately 130,000 distinct CDR3 sequences, with more than 9.5% found just once. This CDR3 is built from 15 residues. Germline loops: CDR1 SGHVS, CDR2 FQNEAQ. V gave up 3 bases and J gave up 3 bases; unmatched junction bases: 3. The sample is drawn from a study of T-cell reconstitution after alpha-beta-depleted transplantation in children. Whole-study findings and limits: Recipient T cells and thymic progenitors that survived gave rise to the high TCRbeta diversity observed at day 60 in some patients. At one year after transplant, newly produced T cells mostly accounted for T-cell counts and diversity. After transplant, at about two months, alpha-beta T cells were reportedly derived from several hundred expanded graft clones.

Sample: PBMCs, mostly from graft donor cells, taken 180 days after TCRalphabeta/CD19-depleted stem cell transplant. The rearrangement uses TRBV7-8 and TRBJ1-2; 11 nucleotides agree with TRBD1. The sequence was obtained from a girl under three years old who had a stem cell transplant for combined immunodeficiency, so the T cells may come from the graft donor. The CDR3 DNA reads as TGTGCCAGCAGCTTGGGGACAGGGGGGGACTATGGCTACACCTTC. The encoded protein is CASSLGTGGDYGYTF.